The 17 T cell receptor beta chains in this list originate from one sample, sequenced in a study of blood T cell repertoires in COVID-19. The method was immunoSEQ multiplex PCR; TCRdb's version includes in-frame clones alone and lacks a portion of them. This table has some 220,000 clones, about 85% appearing once. Sequenced material: peripheral blood. The receptors shown here come from a man aged 45-65 years who had recovered from COVID-19.

This chain uses TRBV5-1 with TRBJ2-5; 11 bases line up with TRBD2. This CDR3 region has 16 residues. CDR1 SGHRS and CDR2 YFSETQ come from the germline V gene. V lost 2 bases, J lost 5 bases, and 8 bases stayed unmatched. The CDR3 sequence is CASSFTSGSILETQYF. DNA for the CDR3: TGCGCCAGCAGCTTTACTAGCGGGAGTATCCTTGAGACCCAGTACTTC. Full variable domain (rest looked up from reference TRBV5-1 and TRBJ2-5): KAGVTQTPRYLIKTRGQQVTLSCSPISGHRSVSWYQQTPGQGLQFLFEYFSETQRNKGNFPGRFSGRQFSNSRSEMNVSTLELGDSALYLCASSFTSGSILETQYFGPGTRLLVL.

The chain joins TRBV6-1 to TRBJ2-2; 11 bases agree with TRBD2. Losses at the gene ends were 3 bases for V and 6 bases for J; bases not matched to a gene: 3. Germline CDR1 and CDR2: MNHNS and SASEGT. There are 15 residues in the CDR3. Here the CDR3 DNA reads TGTGCCAGCAGTGATAGCGGGAGGGCCGCCGGGGAGCTGTTTTTT. Residues: CASSDSGRAAGELFF.

V is TRBV28 and J is TRBJ1-5; 7 bases agree with TRBD1. Germline lookup yields CDR1 MDHEN and CDR2 SYDVKM. With 3 bases clipped from V and 1 base from J, the junction kept 3 bases outside the gene matches. This CDR3 is 15 amino acids long. The CDR3: CASSFWDSSNQPQHF. CDR3 DNA: TGTGCCAGCAGTTTCTGGGACAGCAGCAATCAGCCCCAGCATTTT.

The rearrangement links TRBV28 to TRBJ1-4, with TRBD1 as a possible D gene (5 bases). CDR1 is MDHEN, CDR2 SYDVKM, per germline. V was clipped by 6 bases and J by 8 bases, with 16 bases between them. This CDR3 is built from 14 residues. The CDR3, as DNA: TGTGCCAGCAGCCAGGGACTTCAAAACGAAAAACTGTTTTTT. Translation gives CASSQGLQNEKLFF.

The CDR3, as DNA: TGTGCCAGCAGGGCGCGGGGGGGAGGGGGTTACAATGAGCAGTTCTTC. Amino acids: CASRARGGGGYNEQFF. The gene calls are TRBV27 and TRBJ2-1, with 9 bases lining up with TRBD2. V lost 6 bases and J lost 4; bases outside the gene matches: 10. The germline V gene encodes CDR1 MNHEY and CDR2 SMNVEV (reference sequence). The CDR3 consists of 16 residues.

The rearrangement uses TRBV18 and TRBJ2-2; 9 positions agree with TRBD1. The V segment lost 5 bases and the J segment 1 base; nucleotides outside the gene matches: 2. CDR1 and CDR2 from the germline V gene are KGHSH and LQKENI. This CDR3 is 15 amino acids long. The CDR3 region is CASSSTGGNTGELFF. The CDR3 DNA reads TGTGCCAGCTCATCGACAGGGGGGAACACCGGGGAGCTGTTTTTT. Supplemented by reference TRBV18 and TRBJ2-2, the full variable domain reads NAGVMQNPRHLVRRRGQEARLRCSPMKGHSHVYWYRQLPEEGLKFMVYLQKENIIDESGMPKERFSAEFPKEGPSILRIQQVVRGDSAAYFCASSSTGGNTGELFFGEGSRLTVL.

CDR3 nucleotides: TGTGCCAGCTCACGAAGACAGGTAACAGATACGCAGTATTTT. This encodes CASSRRQVTDTQYF. The V and J genes are TRBV18 and TRBJ2-3; possible D gene TRBD1, 6 bases. Deletions cut 4 bases from V and 3 bases from J, with 11 bases between. CDR1 is KGHSH and CDR2 is LQKENI in the germline V gene. This CDR3 spans 14 amino acids.

V is TRBV30 and J is TRBJ1-5; D call uncertain. The CDR3 extends over 13 amino acids. CDR1 is GTSNPN and CDR2 is SVGIG in the germline V gene (reference sequence). The germline V and J ends were trimmed by 1 base and 4 bases, with 8 bases remaining between them. Here the CDR3 DNA reads TGTGCCTGGAGTGGAGGGCAAAATCAGCCCCAGCATTTT. It specifies CAWSGGQNQPQHF.

The V and J genes are TRBV29-1 and TRBJ2-2; TRBD2 matches 12 bases. CDR3 length: 15 residues. Germline CDR1 is SQVTM and CDR2 is ANQGSEA. V shed 5 bases and J 5 bases; nucleotides not matched to a gene: 6. The CDR3 region is CSVTGLAGRTGELFF. CDR3 coding DNA: TGCAGCGTTACTGGACTAGCGGGACGGACCGGGGAGCTGTTTTTT.

The rearrangement joins TRBV11-2 to TRBJ2-1; 8 bases are shared with TRBD2. There are 14 residues in the CDR3. Losses at the gene ends were 4 bases for V and 7 bases for J; bases not matched to a gene: 6. CDR1 is SGHAT and CDR2 is FQNNGV in the germline V gene. The CDR3 DNA sequence: TGTGCCAGCAGCTCCTTAGCGGGACGGAATGAGCAGTTCTTC. This sequence encodes CASSSLAGRNEQFF.

This rearrangement joins TRBV3-1 (or the pseudogene TRBV3-2) to TRBJ1-1, with D possibly being TRBD1 (6 bases). Trimming took off 4 bases at V and 5 bases at J, with 8 bases between the two ends. Germline V gene data show CDR1 as LGHDT and CDR2 as YNNKEL (reference sequence). The CDR3 has 12 residues. The CDR3 region is CASSRGLTEAFF. CDR3 nucleotides: TGTGCCAGCAGCCGGGGGCTTACTGAAGCTTTCTTT.

This clone showed up just a few times. This chain uses TRBV3-1 (or the pseudogene TRBV3-2) with TRBJ2-3; a possible D gene is TRBD2 (5 bases). This CDR3 is built from 13 residues. The germline V gene encodes CDR1 LGHDT and CDR2 YNNKEL (reference sequence). V was clipped by 8 bases and J by 4 bases, with 13 bases between them. The CDR3 protein is CASASGTADTQYF. In DNA form, the CDR3 reads TGTGCCAGCGCGAGCGGTACAGCAGATACGCAGTATTTT.

The chain links TRBV7-2 to TRBJ2-5; TRBD2 might be the D (5 bases). This CDR3 spans 14 amino acids. The germline V and J ends were trimmed by 5 bases and 5 bases, with 15 bases remaining between them. Germline V gene lookup returns CDR1 SGHTA and CDR2 FQGNSA. CDR3: CASSPYGLRETQYF. The DNA for the CDR3 is TGTGCCAGCAGCCCATACGGACTGAGGGAGACCCAGTACTTC.

With regard to this clone: This same CDR3 is encoded by further DNA sequences in the sample. This chain joins TRBV28 and TRBJ2-5; perhaps TRBD2 as D (6 bases). Germline-derived CDR1 and CDR2 are MDHEN and SYDVKM. This CDR3 contains 13 residues. Trimming stripped 8 bases from V and 1 base from J, with 11 bases between. CDR3 amino acids: CASRGTLQETQYF. In DNA form, the CDR3 reads TGTGCCAGCCGCGGGACTCTCCAAGAGACCCAGTACTTC.

The V call is TRBV5-1, the J call TRBJ2-1; 7 bases fit TRBD1. The germline CDR1 and CDR2 sequences are SGHRS and YFSETQ. Trimming at V came to 4 bases and at J to 3 bases, leaving 4 bases not matched to a gene. The CDR3 has 14 amino acids. The CDR3 DNA sequence: TGCGCCAGCAGCGAGGGGGCCAGCTACAATGAGCAGTTCTTC. Protein sequence: CASSEGASYNEQFF.

The chain is built from TRBV12-3 or TRBV12-4 and TRBJ1-5; D gene uncertain. The CDR3 covers 13 residues. V lost 4 bases, J lost 7 bases, and 11 bases lay in between. The CDR3 loop is CASSSMLGQPQHF. CDR3 bases: TGTGCCAGCAGTTCAATGCTCGGGCAGCCCCAGCATTTT.

The chain recombines TRBV6-6 with TRBJ2-5; no firm D call. This CDR3 has 16 amino acids. V lost 2 bases and J 5 bases, leaving 18 bases between the germline ends. Germline assignment: CDR1 MNHNY and CDR2 SVGAGI (reference sequence). CDR3 residues: CASSYPPGRRFETQYF. The DNA for the CDR3 is TGTGCCAGCAGTTACCCCCCGGGTAGGCGGTTCGAGACCCAGTACTTC.